These T cell receptor beta chains were read from a single sample in a study of T cells after yellow fever vaccination. TCRdb re-analysed the 5' RACE reads in MiXCR, keeping a single row per CDR3 protein. The table has around 310,000 distinct CDR3 sequences, approximately 4.5% seen once; the top ten hold roughly a fifth. The source was PBMCs, collected 15 days after the yellow fever booster vaccination. The origin of the receptors is a young man who received the YFV17D yellow fever vaccine. The CDR3 runs from the conserved cysteine through the conserved F or W. The D gene is left open where the match is weak. Only some rows state a clone size, as once, few, many or a class for expanded clones.

NA,TRBJ2-4,few,TRBV7-2,CASSFQARNIQYF,TGTGCCAGCAGCTTTCAAGCGAGGAACATTCAGTACTTC
NA,TRBJ2-3,few,TRBV24-1,CATSDPGEPDTQYF,TGTGCCACCAGTGACCCTGGGGAACCAGATACGCAGTATTTT
NA,TRBJ2-3,many,TRBV20-1,CSARGPYTDTQYF,TGCAGTGCTAGAGGACCGTATACAGATACGCAGTATTTT
TRBD2,TRBJ2-1,few,TRBV9,CASSVAGSGDEQFF,TGTGCCAGCAGCGTAGCGGGGAGCGGGGATGAGCAGTTCTTC
NA,TRBJ2-3,many,TRBV5-5,CASSPITDTQYF,TGTGCCAGCAGCCCCATCACAGATACGCAGTATTTT
NA,TRBJ1-1,many,TRBV4-2,CASSQDSLTGMNTEAFF,TGTGCCAGCAGCCAAGATTCCCTGACAGGAATGAACACTGAAGCTTTCTTT
TRBD1,TRBJ2-5,NA,TRBV3-1,CASRAGTGHLETQYF,TGTGCCAGCAGGGCCGGGACAGGGCACCTCGAGACCCAGTACTTC
NA,TRBJ1-4,many,TRBV28,CASSPTWGEKLFF,TGTGCCAGCAGTCCAACGTGGGGTGAAAAACTGTTTTTT
NA,TRBJ2-3,NA,TRBV5-1,CASSLGHRVTDTQYF,TGCGCCAGCAGCTTGGGACATCGGGTCACAGATACGCAGTATTTT
TRBD1,TRBJ2-5,few,TRBV11-2,CASSLDRGLSLLETQYF,TGTGCCAGCAGCCTTGACAGGGGGCTTAGCCTCTTGGAGACCCAGTACTTC
NA,TRBJ1-6,few,TRBV18,CASSPSGPDNSPLHF,TGTGCCAGCTCACCCTCCGGGCCCGATAATTCACCCCTCCACTTT
NA,TRBJ1-4,few,TRBV6-5,CASSYLAAGPEEKLFF,TGTGCCAGCAGTTACCTCGCCGCCGGCCCTGAGGAAAAACTGTTTTTT
TRBD2,TRBJ2-3,NA,TRBV5-5,CASTPYSGGAADTQYF,TGTGCCAGCACTCCCTATAGCGGGGGGGCCGCAGATACGCAGTATTTT
TRBD1,TRBJ1-2,NA,TRBV18,CASSPATGVHGYTF,TGTGCCAGCTCACCGGCGACAGGGGTGCATGGCTACACCTTC
NA,TRBJ1-1,many,TRBV6-2/TRBV6-3,CASSYWGTEAFF,TGTGCCAGCAGTTACTGGGGAACTGAAGCTTTCTTT
NA,TRBJ1-6,few,TRBV11-2,CASSPTGGQLYNSPLHF,TGTGCCAGCAGCCCCACCGGCGGGCAACTCTATAATTCACCCCTCCACTTT
TRBD2,TRBJ2-5,many,TRBV28,CASSRTSGGAATQYF,TGTGCCAGCAGCAGGACTAGCGGGGGTGCCGCGACCCAGTACTTC
NA,TRBJ1-1,NA,TRBV6-5,CASSYSIISEAFF,TGTGCCAGCAGTTACTCGATTATTTCTGAAGCTTTCTTT
TRBD1,TRBJ2-3,many,TRBV7-9,CASSFGTGTDTQYF,TGTGCCAGCAGCTTTGGGACAGGCACAGATACGCAGTATTTT
TRBD2,TRBJ2-1,NA,TRBV18,CASSAPSGGTHEQFF,TGTGCCAGCTCAGCACCGTCGGGGGGGACTCATGAGCAGTTCTTC
NA,TRBJ1-5,many,TRBV5-1,CASSLEGGTTQPQHF,TGCGCCAGCAGCTTGGAGGGGGGGACGACTCAGCCCCAGCATTTT
NA,TRBJ1-1,many,TRBV4-3,CASSHAGSEGVGFF,TGCGCCAGCAGCCACGCGGGATCGGAGGGGGTAGGGTTCTTT
NA,TRBJ2-2,many,TRBV3-1,CASSRGEANTGELFF,TGTGCCAGCAGCCGGGGTGAGGCGAACACCGGGGAGCTGTTTTTT
NA,TRBJ2-5,many,TRBV7-3,CASSFNGGQETQYF,TGTGCCAGCAGCTTTAACGGAGGCCAAGAGACCCAGTACTTC
TRBD1,TRBJ1-1,NA,TRBV10-3,CAISGPGQGNTEAFF,TGTGCCATCAGCGGCCCCGGACAGGGGAACACTGAAGCTTTCTTT
TRBD1,TRBJ1-3,few,TRBV5-5,CASSQYHRGGNTIYF,TGTGCCAGCAGCCAATACCACAGGGGAGGAAACACCATATATTTT
TRBD2,TRBJ2-2,NA,TRBV20-1,CSAPTSGAAGELFF,TGCAGTGCTCCAACTAGCGGGGCAGCCGGGGAGCTGTTTTTT
NA,TRBJ1-2,many,TRBV4-1,CASSQDYAKADGYGYTF,TGCGCCAGCAGCCAAGATTACGCGAAGGCCGATGGCTATGGCTACACCTTC
NA,TRBJ2-5,many,TRBV12-3/TRBV12-4,CASSLVPSRRQETQYF,TGTGCCAGCAGTTTAGTTCCCAGCCGGCGGCAAGAGACCCAGTACTTC
TRBD1,TRBJ2-7,many,TRBV5-1,CASSFLQGVYEQYF,TGCGCCAGCAGCTTTTTACAGGGGGTGTACGAGCAGTACTTC
TRBD1,TRBJ2-5,NA,TRBV24-1,CATSDQRQGGGETQYF,TGTGCCACCAGTGATCAGAGACAGGGGGGAGGAGAGACCCAGTACTTC
TRBD1,TRBJ2-4,many,TRBV27,CASSRSPGQGPNIQYF,TGTGCCAGCAGTCGATCCCCGGGACAGGGTCCGAACATTCAGTACTTC
NA,TRBJ2-7,NA,TRBV25-1,CACSGDYWAEQYF,TGTGCCTGCAGTGGAGATTACTGGGCCGAGCAGTACTTC
TRBD1,TRBJ2-7,few,TRBV18,CASSPDREFEQYF,TGTGCCAGCTCACCCGACAGGGAGTTCGAGCAGTACTTC
NA,TRBJ2-5,many,TRBV4-1,CASSQTGGTQYF,TGCGCCAGCAGCCAAACCGGGGGGACCCAGTACTTC
NA,TRBJ2-3,many,TRBV24-1,CATSASTDTQYF,TGTGCCACCAGTGCCAGCACAGATACGCAGTATTTT
NA,TRBJ1-1,many,TRBV5-1,CASSLPDGRGTEAFF,TGCGCCAGCAGCCTACCGGACGGACGGGGGACTGAAGCTTTCTTT
NA,TRBJ2-1,NA,TRBV7-2,CASSLGGGGLYNEQFF,TGTGCCAGCAGCTTAGGTGGGGGGGGGCTTTACAATGAGCAGTTCTTC
NA,TRBJ1-1,few,TRBV12-5,CASGLDPISGGVMNTEAFF,TGTGCTAGTGGTTTGGACCCTATCTCGGGCGGGGTGATGAACACTGAAGCTTTCTTT
NA,TRBJ1-4,few,TRBV3-1,CASSQVEVGEKLFF,TGTGCCAGCAGCCAAGTTGAGGTGGGCGAAAAACTGTTTTTT
NA,TRBJ1-6,many,TRBV5-1,CASSLDRAHNSPLHF,TGCGCCAGCAGCTTGGACCGGGCCCATAATTCACCCCTCCACTTT
NA,TRBJ1-1,many,TRBV12-3/TRBV12-4,CASSSHTNTEAFF,TGTGCCAGCAGTAGCCACACGAACACTGAAGCTTTCTTT
NA,TRBJ1-2,NA,TRBV11-2,CASSPGTRSSGYTF,TGTGCCAGCAGCCCCGGGACGAGGTCGTCTGGCTACACCTTC
TRBD1,TRBJ1-1,many,TRBV4-3,CASSQAALTGVLNTEAFF,TGCGCCAGCAGCCAAGCTGCTCTGACAGGGGTGTTGAACACTGAAGCTTTCTTT
TRBD1,TRBJ1-2,NA,TRBV5-1,CASRAIPGQGNGYTF,TGCGCCAGCAGGGCCATACCGGGACAGGGAAATGGCTACACCTTC
NA,TRBJ2-5,many,TRBV5-6,CASSLVQGSETQYF,TGTGCCAGCAGCTTGGTTCAGGGTAGCGAGACCCAGTACTTC
NA,TRBJ2-1,NA,TRBV7-9,CASNPTGPVYNEQFF,TGTGCCAGCAACCCAACAGGCCCGGTCTACAATGAGCAGTTCTTC
NA,TRBJ2-1,many,TRBV7-2,CASSVDRSPVDPFF,TGTGCCAGCAGCGTAGACAGGTCCCCCGTAGATCCGTTCTTC
NA,TRBJ1-5,few,TRBV12-3/TRBV12-4,CASSFVGSNQPQHF,TGTGCCAGCAGCTTCGTTGGGAGCAATCAGCCCCAGCATTTT
NA,TRBJ1-6,few,TRBV5-1,CASSLDVAENNSPLHF,TGCGCCAGCAGCTTGGATGTGGCAGAAAATAATTCACCCCTCCACTTT
NA,TRBJ1-2,NA,TRBV3-1,CASSQEAVYGYTF,TGTGCCAGCAGCCAAGAGGCAGTCTATGGCTACACCTTC
TRBD2,TRBJ2-1,few,TRBV6-6,CASSYSVLRGGDNEQFF,TGTGCCAGCAGTTACTCGGTCCTCCGGGGGGGCGACAATGAGCAGTTCTTC
NA,TRBJ1-1,many,TRBV4-1,CASSQGRVTEAFF,TGCGCCAGCAGCCAAGGCAGGGTGACTGAAGCTTTCTTT
NA,TRBJ2-5,NA,TRBV7-9,CASSRRVYKGETQYF,TGTGCCAGCAGCCGCCGGGTGTATAAGGGAGAGACCCAGTACTTC
NA,TRBJ2-5,few,TRBV5-1,CASGWGPDQETQYF,TGCGCCAGCGGCTGGGGACCCGATCAAGAGACCCAGTACTTC